Shown below are 18 T cell receptor beta chains from a single sample sequenced in a study of blood T cells in healthy people across ages (dated by TCRdb to about 2015). The protocol used for the library was 5' RACE. A second roughly 6 to 12 cycle PCR used a sample-barcoded 5' primer and a J-beta primer mix. The public sequencing data were trimmed at Q25 with fastp and processed into clonotypes with MiXCR by TCRdb, which kept only in-frame beta chains. A single entry per CDR3 protein holds the most common genes and DNA from its merged rows. The sample contains 1.8 million or so distinct CDR3 sequences, about 39% of them found a single time. The ten largest clones add up to roughly 24% of the sample. Material: blood. These receptors all come from a human donor in good health.

This sequence joins TRBV20-1 and TRBJ1-2; no clear D. The CDR3 is 12 residues long. V dropped 5 bases and J dropped 8 bases, with 15 bases sitting between them. The germline V gene encodes CDR1 DFQATT and CDR2 SNEGSKA (reference sequence). The CDR3 spells CSAQDPAIGYTF. The DNA of the CDR3 is TGCAGTGCTCAAGACCCCGCTATAGGCTACACCTTC.

V gene TRBV15 combines with J gene TRBJ1-2; TRBD1 might be the D (6 bases). CDR1 is LNHNV, CDR2 YYDKDF, per germline (reference sequence). The V gene lost 3 bases and the J gene lost 6 bases, with 11 bases spanning the gap. This CDR3 has 13 residues. CDR3 nucleotides: TGTGCCACCAGCAGGACAGGATCCGATGGCTACACCTTC. It encodes CATSRTGSDGYTF.

The chain links TRBV20-1 to TRBJ1-1; no definite D call. CDR1 and CDR2 from the germline V gene are DFQATT and SNEGSKA (reference sequence). This CDR3 contains 15 residues. Trimming removed 3 bases from V and 6 bases from J, with 20 bases in between. The CDR3 bases are TGCAGTGCTAGCGCCACGGGCTTTTTATGGGCTGAAGCTTTCTTT. As protein: CSASATGFLWAEAFF.

This clonotype was detected only a few times. The V and J genes are TRBV12-3 or TRBV12-4 and TRBJ2-7; D unresolved. The CDR3 runs to 13 residues. V dropped 4 bases and J dropped 1 base, with 8 bases sitting between them. In DNA form, the CDR3 reads TGTGCCAGCAGTTCGGCCGAATCCTACGAGCAGTACTTC. Translation gives CASSSAESYEQYF.

This clonotype was detected a few times. V and J are TRBV13 and TRBJ2-1; no clear D. V gave up 5 bases and J gave up 3 bases, with 14 bases separating them. The CDR3 consists of 15 residues. Germline V gene lookup returns CDR1 PRHDT and CDR2 FYEKMQ (reference sequence). The CDR3 DNA reads TGTGCCAGCAGCCGCCTAAACAACGGCTACAATGAGCAGTTCTTC. Its translation: CASSRLNNGYNEQFF.

The J gene is TRBJ2-5, the V gene TRBV28; no definite D call. Near its end, the DNA agrees better with TRBJ2-1, so the J call may be wrong. Germline assignment: CDR1 MDHEN and CDR2 SYDVKM. The CDR3 runs to 13 residues. The CDR3 loop reads CASSWRFQETQFF. The DNA for the CDR3 is TGTGCCAGCAGTTGGAGATTTCAAGAGACCCAGTTCTTC.

The rearrangement links TRBV10-3 to TRBJ2-7; D is perhaps TRBD1 (5 bases). Germline V CDR1 and CDR2: ENHRY, SYGVKD. The CDR3 is 13 amino acids. V was pared by 5 bases and J by 3 bases, with 11 bases between. The CDR3 bases are TGTGCCATCAGTAAAGACAGATTCTACGAGCAGTACTTC. This codes for CAISKDRFYEQYF.

A few counts support this clonotype. This chain uses TRBV29-1 with TRBJ1-1; a weak D match, TRBD1 (5 bases). In germline, CDR1 is SQVTM, CDR2 ANQGSEA. The CDR3 is made up of 11 amino acids. The V end lost 4 bases, the J end lost 5 bases, and 8 bases lay between the germline ends. The CDR3 loop is CSVGGLTEAFF. The CDR3 region has the DNA TGCAGCGTTGGGGGCTTAACTGAAGCTTTCTTT.

V is TRBV20-1 and J is TRBJ2-7, with D unclear. Germline CDR1 DFQATT, CDR2 SNEGSKA (reference sequence). The V end was cut by 5 bases, the J end by 2 bases, with 10 bases between. This CDR3 comprises 12 residues. This CDR3 is CSAAPRPYEQYF. Written as DNA, the CDR3 is TGCAGTGCTGCCCCGCGTCCCTACGAGCAGTACTTC.

This clonotype was recorded a few times. The CDR3 DNA follows: TGTGCCAGCAGCTCGACACCCTATGGCTACACCTTC. It encodes CASSSTPYGYTF. The chain couples TRBV7-9 to TRBJ1-2; no reliable D call. This CDR3 has 12 amino acids. Germline V gene lookup returns CDR1 SEHNR and CDR2 FQNEAQ (reference sequence). Trimming removed 4 bases at V and 4 bases at J, with 7 bases between.

This chain joins TRBV6-1 and TRBJ2-3; 7 bases agree with TRBD1. V lost 4 bases, J lost 6 bases, and 13 bases stayed unmatched. The CDR3 consists of 16 residues. CDR1 MNHNS and CDR2 SASEGT come from the germline V gene. Written as DNA, the CDR3 is TGTGCCAGCAGTGTAGTAAGGGGGCTCCCCTCGGATACGCAGTATTTT. Translation: CASSVVRGLPSDTQYF.

The rearrangement links TRBV6-2 or TRBV6-3 to TRBJ2-1; D possibly uses TRBD1 or TRBD2 (5 bases each). Germline V lookup: CDR1 MNHEY, CDR2 SVGEGT. Trimming removed 4 bases at V and 3 bases at J, with 22 bases between. The CDR3 has 18 amino acids. The CDR3: CASSSFPPSGTHYNEQFF. The CDR3 DNA is TGTGCCAGCAGTTCCTTCCCCCCCTCAGGGACCCACTACAATGAGCAGTTCTTC.

This clonotype was detected only a few times. The rearrangement uses TRBV20-1 and TRBJ1-2, with D possibly matching TRBD1 (6 bases). CDR3 length equals 15 residues. Germline V gene lookup returns CDR1 DFQATT and CDR2 SNEGSKA (reference sequence). Trimming took off 6 bases at V and 0 bases at J, with 17 bases between the two ends. CDR3 amino acids: CSARDTRGSNYGYTF. Written as DNA, the CDR3 is TGCAGTGCAAGGGACACCCGGGGATCTAACTATGGCTACACCTTC.

V gene TRBV24-1 combines with J gene TRBJ2-1; D is perhaps TRBD2 (5 bases). Germline V CDR1 and CDR2: KGHDR, SFDVKD. The CDR3 totals 14 residues. V dropped 1 base and J dropped 6 bases, with 9 bases sitting between them. CDR3 protein: CATSDFGLANEQFF. Here the CDR3 DNA reads TGTGCCACCAGTGATTTTGGGCTAGCCAATGAGCAGTTCTTC.

This sequence joins TRBV5-6 and TRBJ2-5, with D uncertain. The closer fit of TRBJ2-7 to the DNA end suggests the J call may be wrong. Germline V gene lookup returns CDR1 SGHDT and CDR2 YYEEEE. The CDR3 consists of 13 residues. CDR3 sequence (DNA): TGTGCCAGCAGCTTCGAGGACGGCAACGAGCAGTACTTC. Its translation is CASSFEDGNEQYF.

About this clonotype: One junction end disagrees with the germline gene, perhaps due to a read error. This chain connects TRBV7-9 to TRBJ1-2; D ambiguous. Germline assignment: CDR1 SEHNR and CDR2 FQNEAQ (reference sequence). The CDR3 spans 18 residues. Here the CDR3 DNA reads TGTGCCGGCAGCTTAGTTTTAGAGGGCCCTTTTCCTAACTATGGCTACACCTTC. Protein: CAGSLVLEGPFPNYGYTF.

V and J are TRBV13 and TRBJ2-7; D unresolved. The ends were cut back, 2 bases at V and 2 bases at J, with 13 bases in the middle. The CDR3 consists of 15 residues. CDR1 is PRHDT, CDR2 FYEKMQ, per germline (reference sequence). The CDR3 reads CASSLPTADPYEQYF. As DNA, the CDR3 is TGTGCCAGCAGCTTACCAACGGCCGATCCCTACGAGCAGTACTTC.

The rearrangement uses TRBV29-1 and TRBJ1-1; D is ambiguous. CDR1 is SQVTM and CDR2 is ANQGSEA in the germline V gene. Trimming took 6 bases from V and 2 from J, leaving 10 bases between them. This CDR3 spans 12 amino acids. In DNA form, the CDR3 reads TGCAGCGTGCAGTGGAGTAACACTGAAGCTTTCTTT. It is translated as CSVQWSNTEAFF.